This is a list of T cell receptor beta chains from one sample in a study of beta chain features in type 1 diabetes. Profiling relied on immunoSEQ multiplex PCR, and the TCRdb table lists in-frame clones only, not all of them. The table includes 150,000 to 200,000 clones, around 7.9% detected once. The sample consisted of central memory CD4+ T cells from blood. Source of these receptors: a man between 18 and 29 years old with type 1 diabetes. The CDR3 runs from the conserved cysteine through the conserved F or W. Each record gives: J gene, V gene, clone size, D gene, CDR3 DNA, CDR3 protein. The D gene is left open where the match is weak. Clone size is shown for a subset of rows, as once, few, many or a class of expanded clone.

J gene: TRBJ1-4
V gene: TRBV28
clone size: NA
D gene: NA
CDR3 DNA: TGTGCCAGCCAGGGCGGCGGGACCGATAATGAAAAACTGTTTTTT
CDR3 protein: CASQGGGTDNEKLFF

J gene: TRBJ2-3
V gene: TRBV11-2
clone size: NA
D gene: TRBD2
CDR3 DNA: TGTGCCAGCAGCCCACAAGCGGGGGTTTTAGGAAATACGCAGTATTTT
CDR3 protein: CASSPQAGVLGNTQYF

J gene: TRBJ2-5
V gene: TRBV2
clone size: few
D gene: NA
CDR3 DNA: TGTGCCAGCAGTGACCCTACAGGGAGGGTCCAAGAGACCCAGTACTTC
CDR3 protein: CASSDPTGRVQETQYF

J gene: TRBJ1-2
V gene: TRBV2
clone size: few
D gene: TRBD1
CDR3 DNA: TGTGCCAGCAGTGAACGGACAGGGCGCCATGGCTACACCTTC
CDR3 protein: CASSERTGRHGYTF

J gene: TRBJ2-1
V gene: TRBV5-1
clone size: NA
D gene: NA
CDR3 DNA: TGCGCCAGCAGCTCACGGGGGACCTACAATGAGCAGTTCTTC
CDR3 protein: CASSSRGTYNEQFF

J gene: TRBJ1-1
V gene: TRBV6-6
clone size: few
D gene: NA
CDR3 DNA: TGTGCCAGCAGATATGATTTCGGGGGCACTGAAGCTTTCTTT
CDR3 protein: CASRYDFGGTEAFF

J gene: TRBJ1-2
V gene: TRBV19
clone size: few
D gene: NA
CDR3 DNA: TGTGCCAGTAGTATAGACGCTACCGAGAACTATGGCTACACCTTC
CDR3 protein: CASSIDATENYGYTF

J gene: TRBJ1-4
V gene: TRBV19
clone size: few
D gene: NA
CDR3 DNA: TGTGCCAGTAACAGTCGTAATGAAAAACTGTTTTTT
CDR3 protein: CASNSRNEKLFF

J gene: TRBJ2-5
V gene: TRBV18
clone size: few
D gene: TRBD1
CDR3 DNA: TGTGCCAGCTCACGACAGGGTCTAGCAGAGACCCAGTACTTC
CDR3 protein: CASSRQGLAETQYF

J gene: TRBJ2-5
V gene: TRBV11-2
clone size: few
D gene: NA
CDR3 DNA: TGTGCCAGCAGCGCGGGGACTCACTTACGGGGTGAGACCCAGTACTTC
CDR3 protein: CASSAGTHLRGETQYF

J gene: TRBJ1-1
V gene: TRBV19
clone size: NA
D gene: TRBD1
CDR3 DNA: TGTGCCAGTAGTATATCAGGACAGGGGGCTACTGAAGCTTTCTTT
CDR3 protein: CASSISGQGATEAFF

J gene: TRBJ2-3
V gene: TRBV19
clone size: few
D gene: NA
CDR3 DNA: TGTGCCAGTAGTATCGGGGATACGCAGTATTTT
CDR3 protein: CASSIGDTQYF

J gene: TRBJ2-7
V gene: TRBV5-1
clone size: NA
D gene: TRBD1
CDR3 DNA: TGCGCCAGCAGCATGGACGGGACAGGGGGCTACGAGCAGTACTTC
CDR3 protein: CASSMDGTGGYEQYF

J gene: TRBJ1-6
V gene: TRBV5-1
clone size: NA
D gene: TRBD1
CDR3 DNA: TGCGCCAGCAGCTTGTTGGGGACAGGGAGTTCACCCCTCCACTTT
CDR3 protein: CASSLLGTGSSPLHF

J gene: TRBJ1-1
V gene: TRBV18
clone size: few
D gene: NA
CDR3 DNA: TGTGCCAGCTCAGCGGGAGGGAGGAACACTGAAGCTTTCTTT
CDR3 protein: CASSAGGRNTEAFF

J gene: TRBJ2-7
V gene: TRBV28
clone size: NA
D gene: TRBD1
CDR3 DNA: TGTGCCAGCACCATACCCGGGACAGGGGGTAGGTTTAGGCAGTACTTC
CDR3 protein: CASTIPGTGGRFRQYF

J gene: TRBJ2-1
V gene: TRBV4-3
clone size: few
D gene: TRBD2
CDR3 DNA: TGCGCCAGCAGCCGTGGGACTAGCGCTCGTGATGAGCAGTTCTTC
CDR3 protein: CASSRGTSARDEQFF

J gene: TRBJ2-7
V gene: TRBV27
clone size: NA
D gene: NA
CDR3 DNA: TGTGCCAGCAGTTTAGCAGGGGGGAACTACGAGCAGTACTTC
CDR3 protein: CASSLAGGNYEQYF

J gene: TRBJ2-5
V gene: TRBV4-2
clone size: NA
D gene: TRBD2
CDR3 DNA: TGTGCCAGCAGCCCCGGGACTATTCAAGAGACCCAGTACTTC
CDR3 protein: CASSPGTIQETQYF

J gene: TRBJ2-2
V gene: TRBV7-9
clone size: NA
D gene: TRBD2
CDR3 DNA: TGTGCCAGCAGCTCTAGCGGGGGGAACACCGGGGAGCTGTTTTTT
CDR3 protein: CASSSSGGNTGELFF

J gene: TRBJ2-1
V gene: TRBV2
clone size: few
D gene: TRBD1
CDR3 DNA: TGTGCCAGCTACACGACAGGGGTAGACGAGCAGTTCTTC
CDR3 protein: CASYTTGVDEQFF

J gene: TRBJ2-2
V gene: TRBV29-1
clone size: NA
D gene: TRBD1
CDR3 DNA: TGCAGCGTTGAGCCAGGGGGCACCGGGGAGCTGTTTTTT
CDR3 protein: CSVEPGGTGELFF

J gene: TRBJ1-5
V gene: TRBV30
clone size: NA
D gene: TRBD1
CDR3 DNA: TGTGCCTGGACGGGACAGTGGGACCAGCCCCAGCATTTT
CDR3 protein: CAWTGQWDQPQHF

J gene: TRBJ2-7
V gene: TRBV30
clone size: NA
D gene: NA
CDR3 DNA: TGTGCCTGGTTGCAGGGGAACGGGCAGTACTTC
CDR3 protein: CAWLQGNGQYF

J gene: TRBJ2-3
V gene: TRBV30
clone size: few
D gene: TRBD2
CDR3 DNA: TGTGCCTGGAACACCGGACTAGCGGGGTCGGCAGATACGCAGTATTTT
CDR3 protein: CAWNTGLAGSADTQYF

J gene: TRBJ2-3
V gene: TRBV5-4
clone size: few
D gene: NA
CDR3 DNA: TGTGCCAGCAGCCGATCGGGCGGGAGCACAGATACGCAGTATTTT
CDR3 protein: CASSRSGGSTDTQYF

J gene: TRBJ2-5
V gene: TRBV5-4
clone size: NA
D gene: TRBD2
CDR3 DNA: TGTGCCTCACAGGGGACTAGCGGCATGCAAGAGACCCAGTACTTC
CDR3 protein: CASQGTSGMQETQYF

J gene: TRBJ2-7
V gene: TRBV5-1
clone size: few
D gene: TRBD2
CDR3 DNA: TGCGCCAGCAGCTTGACTAGCGGAGCATACGAGCAGTACTTC
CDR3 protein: CASSLTSGAYEQYF

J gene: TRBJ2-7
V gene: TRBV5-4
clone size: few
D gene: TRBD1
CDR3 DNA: TGTGCCAGCAGCCCCCGTCAGGGGGTTGGCGAGCAGTACTTC
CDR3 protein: CASSPRQGVGEQYF

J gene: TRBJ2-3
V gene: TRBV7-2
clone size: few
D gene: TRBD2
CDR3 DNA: TGTGCCAGCAGCTTAGGACTAGCGGGGGGGTCAGATACGCAGTATTTT
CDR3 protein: CASSLGLAGGSDTQYF

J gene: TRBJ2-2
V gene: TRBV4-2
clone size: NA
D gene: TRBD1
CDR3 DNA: TGTGCCAGCAGCCAACCGGGGACAGGGTTCGGGGAGCTGTTTTTT
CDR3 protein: CASSQPGTGFGELFF

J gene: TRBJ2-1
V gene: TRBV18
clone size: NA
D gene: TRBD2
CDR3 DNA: TGTGCCAGCTCACCTGGACTAGCGGAGGGGAATGAGCAGTTCTTC
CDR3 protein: CASSPGLAEGNEQFF

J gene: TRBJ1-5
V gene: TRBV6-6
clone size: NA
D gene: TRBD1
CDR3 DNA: TGTGCCAGCAGTTGGACAGGGCTGGATCAGCCCCAGCATTTT
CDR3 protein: CASSWTGLDQPQHF

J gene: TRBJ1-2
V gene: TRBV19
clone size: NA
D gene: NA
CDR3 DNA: TGTGCCAGTAGGCCAGCGGCCGGCGAGGCCTATGGCTACACCTTC
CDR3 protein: CASRPAAGEAYGYTF

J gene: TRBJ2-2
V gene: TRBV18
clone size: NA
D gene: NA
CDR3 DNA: TGTGCCAGCTCACCACCCTCCACCGGGGAGCTGTTTTTT
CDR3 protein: CASSPPSTGELFF

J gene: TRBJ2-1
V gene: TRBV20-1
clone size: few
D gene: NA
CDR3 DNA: TGCAGTGCTCGCGCCTACAATGAGCAGTTCTTC
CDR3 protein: CSARAYNEQFF

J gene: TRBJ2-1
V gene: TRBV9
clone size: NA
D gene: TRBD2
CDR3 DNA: TGTGCCAGCAGCTTAAGGACTAGCGGGGCTTTGAATGAGCAGTTCTTC
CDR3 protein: CASSLRTSGALNEQFF

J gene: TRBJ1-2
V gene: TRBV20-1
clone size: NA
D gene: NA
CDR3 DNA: TGCAGTGCTAGTCAGAACTATGGCTACACCTTC
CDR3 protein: CSASQNYGYTF

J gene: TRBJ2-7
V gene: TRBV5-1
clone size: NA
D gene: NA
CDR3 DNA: TGCGCCAGCAGCTTTAATCAGGGATCCTACGAGCAGTACTTC
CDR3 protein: CASSFNQGSYEQYF

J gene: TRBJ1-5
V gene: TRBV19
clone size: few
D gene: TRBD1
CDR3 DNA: TGTGCCAGTAGGACGGGACAGGGGAGCAATCAGCCCCAGCATTTT
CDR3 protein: CASRTGQGSNQPQHF

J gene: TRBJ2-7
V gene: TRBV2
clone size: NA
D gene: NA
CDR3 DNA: TGTGCCAGCGGACGGACATTCTCCTACGAGCAGTACTTC
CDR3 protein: CASGRTFSYEQYF

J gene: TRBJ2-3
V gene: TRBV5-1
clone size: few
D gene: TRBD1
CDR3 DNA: TGCGCCAGCAGCGCGGGACAGGGGGCCGATACGCAGTATTTT
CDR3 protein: CASSAGQGADTQYF

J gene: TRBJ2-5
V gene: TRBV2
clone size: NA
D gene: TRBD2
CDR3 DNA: TGTGCCAGCAGGGAGATAGCGGGATGGGCGACCCAGTACTTC
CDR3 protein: CASREIAGWATQYF